This entry lists 13 T cell receptor beta chains sequenced from one sample in a study of T cell responses to AZD1222 COVID-19 vaccine. Sequenced by immunoSEQ multiplex PCR; TCRdb stores in-frame clones only, minus some. The table has about 120,000 clones, roughly 89% seen once; the top ten hold roughly 5%. The starting material was peripheral blood, obtained on day 0 of AZD1222 vaccination. Receptor source: an adult in good health.

The CDR3: CSASFNSAGASYEQYF. The CDR3 region has the DNA TGCAGTGCTAGTTTTAATTCGGCGGGAGCGTCCTACGAGCAGTACTTC. This sequence joins TRBV20-1 and TRBJ2-7, with 7 bases lining up with TRBD2. Trimming at V came to 3 bases and at J to 1 base, leaving 12 bases not matched to a gene. This CDR3 has 16 amino acids. Germline assignment: CDR1 DFQATT and CDR2 SNEGSKA (reference sequence).

This clone was observed a handful of times. This rearrangement joins TRBV5-1 to TRBJ2-2; D unclear. Germline values: CDR1 SGHRS, CDR2 YFSETQ. V lost 4 bases to trimming and J lost 5 bases, with 12 bases between them. The CDR3 loop spans 14 amino acids. In DNA, the CDR3 is TGCGCCAGCAGCCTCCAGAGCTTGACCGGGGAGCTGTTTTTT. As protein: CASSLQSLTGELFF.

The count of this clone is one. This rearrangement joins TRBV7-3 to TRBJ1-1, with no clear D. V lost 1 base and J 0 bases, leaving 12 bases between the germline ends. The germline V gene encodes CDR1 SGHTA and CDR2 FQGTGA. The CDR3 loop spans 16 amino acids. In DNA form, the CDR3 reads TGTGCCAGCAGCTTAATGCGGGCAGGAATGAACACTGAAGCTTTCTTT. Protein sequence: CASSLMRAGMNTEAFF.

The V and J genes are TRBV3-1 (or the pseudogene TRBV3-2) and TRBJ2-1; D tentatively reads TRBD1 or TRBD2 (6 bases each). The CDR3 runs to 16 residues. Germline V gives CDR1 LGHDT, CDR2 YNNKEL (reference sequence). Trimming shortened V by 1 base and J by 7 bases, and 17 bases separated the two germline ends. CDR3 sequence reads: CASSQAGGLTVNEQFF. In DNA form, the CDR3 reads TGTGCCAGCAGCCAAGCCGGGGGCCTAACGGTGAATGAGCAGTTCTTC.

The V and J genes are TRBV6-5 and TRBJ1-6; D gene ambiguous. CDR3 length equals 14 residues. In germline, CDR1 is MNHEY, CDR2 SVGAGI. The V end was cut by 2 bases, the J end by 7 bases, with 9 bases between. The CDR3 coding sequence is TGTGCCAGCAGTTACGCACCGGCGAATTCACCCCTCCACTTT. Translation: CASSYAPANSPLHF.

V usage is TRBV7-8 and J usage is TRBJ1-1; D remains ambiguous. Germline V gives CDR1 SGHVS, CDR2 FQNEAQ. The length of the CDR3 is 13 residues. V was shortened by 1 base and J by 7 bases, with 10 bases between the two germline ends. CDR3 region: CASSLGGWGEAFF. As DNA, the CDR3 is TGTGCCAGCAGCTTAGGCGGTTGGGGTGAAGCTTTCTTT. The full variable domain, completed using reference TRBV7-8 and TRBJ1-1, is GAGVSQSPRYKVAKRGQDVALRCDPISGHVSLFWYQQALGQGPEFLTYFQNEAQLDKSGLPSDRFFAERPEGSVSTLKIQRTQQEDSAVYLCASSLGGWGEAFFGQGTRLTVV.

This CDR3 reads CASSEALAEYYEQYF. The DNA for the CDR3 is TGTGCCAGCAGTGAAGCGCTAGCGGAGTACTACGAGCAGTACTTC. The chain carries TRBV6-1 and TRBJ2-7, with 7 bases lining up with TRBD2. The ends lost 0 bases at V and 3 bases at J; junction bases unmatched: 5. Germline V lookup: CDR1 MNHNS, CDR2 SASEGT. The CDR3 runs to 15 residues.

The chain employs TRBV6-5 and TRBJ2-7; 7 bases are a match to TRBD1. Germline V gene sequence: CDR1 MNHEY, CDR2 SVGAGI. The CDR3 runs to 16 residues. J lost 5 bases, V lost 2 bases, and 12 bases had no gene match. CDR3 DNA sequence: TGTGCCAGCAGTTACGAGCACTCGGGACAGTTGAACGAGCAGTACTTC. Translating gives CASSYEHSGQLNEQYF.

V is TRBV19 and J is TRBJ2-1; the D gene is possibly TRBD2 (6 bases). The V gene's germline CDR1 is LNHDA and CDR2 SQIVND (reference sequence). The CDR3 is 14 amino acids. With 6 bases removed from V and 8 bases from J, the gap between germline ends came to 17 bases. The CDR3 loop is CASRVHGGIYEQFF. CDR3 DNA: TGTGCCAGTAGGGTCCATGGAGGGATCTATGAGCAGTTCTTC.

The chain recombines TRBV6-5 with TRBJ1-4, with 7 bases aligning to TRBD1. The CDR3 extends over 15 amino acids. The V gene's germline CDR1 is MNHEY and CDR2 SVGAGI. J gave up 4 bases and V 2 bases, and 4 bases lay outside the gene matches. CDR3 sequence reads: CASSYRDRFNEKLFF. CDR3 nucleotide sequence: TGTGCCAGCAGTTACCGGGACAGATTTAATGAAAAACTGTTTTTT.

The gene calls are TRBV19 and TRBJ2-2; no firm D call. The germline gives CDR1 LNHDA, CDR2 SQIVND (reference sequence). V lost 6 bases, J lost 4 bases, and 12 bases lay in between. This CDR3 region has 14 residues. CDR3 in amino acids: CASRPELGTGELFF. CDR3 DNA: TGTGCCAGTAGGCCCGAGTTGGGCACCGGGGAGCTGTTTTTT.

The chain links TRBV18 to TRBJ2-5, with D unclear. The length of the CDR3 is 13 residues. Trimming cost V 3 bases and J 3 bases, with 8 bases left between them. Germline V gives CDR1 KGHSH, CDR2 LQKENI. The CDR3 coding sequence is TGTGCCAGCTCACCCCTTGGAGAAGAGACCCAGTACTTC. Residues: CASSPLGEETQYF.

The chain couples TRBV3-1 (or the pseudogene TRBV3-2) to TRBJ2-3; a possible D gene is TRBD2 (6 bases). Germline V gene data show CDR1 as LGHDT and CDR2 as YNNKEL (reference sequence). The CDR3 sequence is 15 residues long. Trimming took off 4 bases at V and 0 bases at J, with 11 bases between the two ends. The CDR3 DNA sequence: TGTGCCAGCAGCCGGGAGGTTACCAGCACAGATACGCAGTATTTT. Translated: CASSREVTSTDTQYF.